This entry lists 18 T cell receptor beta chains sequenced from one sample in a study of blood T cells in healthy people across ages. Together with a sample-barcoded 5' primer, a J-beta primer mix was included in a second PCR lasting roughly 6 to 12 cycles. TCRdb re-analysed the 5' RACE reads in MiXCR, keeping a single row per CDR3 protein. The table has almost 1 million distinct CDR3 sequences, about 53% seen once. The sample comprised blood. The receptors shown here come from a woman aged 60 to 75 in good health.

This clonotype showed up just a few times. This chain connects TRBV12-3 or TRBV12-4 to TRBJ2-7, with D hard to call. V was clipped by 0 bases and J by 5 bases, with 5 bases between them. CDR3 length equals 12 residues. The CDR3, as DNA: TGTGCCAGCAGTTTAGCGCTCCACGAGCAGTACTTC. This translates into CASSLALHEQYF.

The chain links TRBV20-1 to TRBJ2-7, with D perhaps TRBD2 (5 bases). Germline V gives CDR1 DFQATT, CDR2 SNEGSKA (reference sequence). The V gene lost 3 bases and the J gene lost 2 bases, with 17 bases spanning the gap. The CDR3 has 15 residues. The CDR3 DNA reads as TGCAGTGCTAGTGCTTCAAGGACTCCTACCTACGAGCAGTACTTC. Translating gives CSASASRTPTYEQYF.

V and J are TRBV29-1 and TRBJ1-2, with D hard to call. With 3 bases removed from V and 5 bases from J, the gap between germline ends came to 7 bases. Germline V lookup: CDR1 SQVTM, CDR2 ANQGSEA. This CDR3 comprises 11 residues. Here the CDR3 DNA reads TGCAGCGTTGAGGGTCAGTATGGCTACACCTTC. Its protein product is CSVEGQYGYTF.

This chain uses TRBV7-9 with TRBJ1-5; 8 nucleotides agree with TRBD1. Germline CDR1 is SEHNR and CDR2 is FQNEAQ (reference sequence). V shed 5 bases and J 4 bases; nucleotides not matched to a gene: 19. The CDR3 covers 19 residues. CDR3 bases: TGTGCCAGCAGCCTAAGAATCGGACAGGGTCCAAGTCCGAATCAGCCCCAGCATTTT. Translating it yields CASSLRIGQGPSPNQPQHF. The complete variable domain, with remaining parts taken from reference TRBV7-9 and TRBJ1-5, reads DTGVSQNPRHKITKRGQNVTFRCDPISEHNRLYWYRQTLGQGPEFLTYFQNEAQLEKSRLLSDRFSAERPKGSFSTLEIQRTEQGDSAMYLCASSLRIGQGPSPNQPQHFGDGTRLSIL.

This clonotype was recorded a few times. In DNA, the CDR3 is TGTGCCAGCAGTCGTAGCGGGAGAAAATACAATGAGCAGTTCTTC. Translated: CASSRSGRKYNEQFF. The gene calls are TRBV28 and TRBJ2-1; 9 bases line up with TRBD2. CDR3 length: 15 residues. Germline V gives CDR1 MDHEN, CDR2 SYDVKM. V shed 5 bases and J 4 bases; nucleotides not matched to a gene: 6.

This clonotype occurred once. The genes are TRBV9 and TRBJ1-1; weak D call: TRBD1 (5 bases). The germline V gene has CDR1 SGDLS and CDR2 YYNGEE. There are 13 residues in the CDR3. V was cut by 2 bases and J by 7 bases, with 12 bases left in between. CDR3 sequence (DNA): TGTGCCAGCAGCGTCTCCGTGGGGGGTGAAGCTTTCTTT. Translating gives CASSVSVGGEAFF.

The chain uses TRBV20-1 and TRBJ2-7, with 8 bases lining up with TRBD2. Germline V gene data show CDR1 as DFQATT and CDR2 as SNEGSKA (reference sequence). Unmatched junction bases numbered 15, after V lost 3 bases and J lost 2 bases. The CDR3 is 17 amino acids. The CDR3 DNA sequence: TGCAGTGCTAGGCCGTTCTCTTTAGCGGGGTTGCCCTACGAGCAGTACTTC. Translation: CSARPFSLAGLPYEQYF.

This chain uses TRBV7-3 with TRBJ1-5; TRBD1 aligns across 10 bases. Trimming at V came to 6 bases and at J to 7 bases, leaving 9 bases not matched to a gene. CDR1 is SGHTA and CDR2 is FQGTGA in the germline V gene. The CDR3 is 15 residues long. CDR3 in amino acids: CASRLWDRGRQPQHF. CDR3 nucleotides: TGTGCCAGCAGATTATGGGACAGGGGTCGGCAGCCCCAGCATTTT. Combining the CDR3 with reference TRBV7-3 and TRBJ1-5 gives the whole variable domain GAGVSQTPSNKVTEKGKYVELRCDPISGHTALYWYRQSLGQGPEFLIYFQGTGAADDSGLPNDRFFAVRPEGSVSTLKIQRTERGDSAVYLCASRLWDRGRQPQHFGDGTRLSIL.

V usage is TRBV14 and J usage is TRBJ2-3; D not certain. Germline V CDR1 and CDR2: SGHDN, FVKESK. Trimming removed 2 bases from V and 2 bases from J, with 14 bases in between. The CDR3 loop spans 16 amino acids. For the CDR3, the DNA is TGTGCCAGCAGCCAATCAACTACACTGTTCACAGATACGCAGTATTTT. Translation gives CASSQSTTLFTDTQYF. Combining the CDR3 with reference TRBV14 and TRBJ2-3 gives the whole variable domain EAGVTQFPSHSVIEKGQTVTLRCDPISGHDNLYWYRRVMGKEIKFLLHFVKESKQDESGMPNNRFLAERTGGTYSTLKVQPAELEDSGVYFCASSQSTTLFTDTQYFGPGTRLTVL.

The rearrangement joins TRBV5-1 to TRBJ2-3; 8 nucleotides agree with TRBD1. The CDR3 is 14 residues long. Germline V gene sequence: CDR1 SGHRS, CDR2 YFSETQ. With 4 bases clipped from V and 2 bases from J, the junction kept 3 bases outside the gene matches. The CDR3 protein is CASSQDRATDTQYF. CDR3 DNA sequence: TGCGCCAGCAGCCAGGACAGGGCCACAGATACGCAGTATTTT.

This clonotype was detected a few times. The gene calls are TRBV4-3 and TRBJ1-5; a weak D match, TRBD1 (5 bases). The V gene lost 3 bases and the J gene lost 6 bases, with 21 bases spanning the gap. The length of the CDR3 is 17 residues. Germline CDR1 and CDR2: LGHNA and YSLEER. CDR3 in amino acids: CASSHCGTDLGGQPQHF. In DNA, the CDR3 is TGCGCCAGCAGCCACTGTGGGACCGACCTAGGCGGTCAGCCCCAGCATTTT.

This clonotype came up many times. V usage is TRBV18 and J usage is TRBJ2-5, with D possibly being TRBD1 (5 bases). This CDR3 comprises 13 residues. Trimming shortened V by 6 bases and J by 4 bases, and 12 bases separated the two germline ends. Germline V gene lookup returns CDR1 KGHSH and CDR2 LQKENI. The chain's CDR3 is CASSLTDGETQYF. In DNA form, the CDR3 reads TGTGCCAGCTCCTTGACAGACGGAGAGACCCAGTACTTC.

This clonotype has just a few counts. V is TRBV29-1 and J is TRBJ1-2, with 11 bases fitting TRBD1. The ends lost 7 bases at V and 2 bases at J; junction bases unmatched: 3. Germline V gene sequence: CDR1 SQVTM, CDR2 ANQGSEA. The CDR3 runs to 13 residues. CDR3 protein: CSGTGGANYGYTF. Here the CDR3 DNA reads TGCAGCGGGACAGGGGGCGCGAACTATGGCTACACCTTC.

The chain recombines TRBV29-1 with TRBJ2-7; D is tentatively TRBD1 or TRBD2 (6 bases each). Germline V gives CDR1 SQVTM, CDR2 ANQGSEA. Trimming pared 4 bases from V and 0 bases from J, leaving 10 bases between. The CDR3 is made up of 13 amino acids. The CDR3 spells CSVARGDSYEQYF. The CDR3 nucleotides are TGCAGCGTTGCGAGGGGGGACTCCTACGAGCAGTACTTC.

The J gene is TRBJ2-1, the V gene TRBV6-5, with D possibly TRBD2 on 6 matching bases. Judging by the DNA end, TRBJ2-7 fits better; the J call may be wrong. The CDR3 consists of 16 residues. The germline V gene has CDR1 MNHEY and CDR2 SVGAGI. CDR3: CASSWDFGSSYNEQYF. The CDR3 nucleotides are TGTGCCAGCAGTTGGGACTTCGGGAGCTCCTACAATGAGCAGTACTTC.

This sequence joins TRBV18 and TRBJ2-1; 13 nucleotides match TRBD2. V lost 4 bases, J lost 7 bases, and 7 bases stayed unmatched. Looked up from germline, CDR1 is KGHSH and CDR2 is LQKENI. This CDR3 region has 16 residues. CDR3 sequence (DNA): TGTGCCAGCTCACGACGGACTAGCGGGAGTAGTAATGAGCAGTTCTTC. This translates into CASSRRTSGSSNEQFF.

The chain couples TRBV7-9 to TRBJ2-5; D is possibly TRBD1 (5 bases). Per germline, CDR1 SEHNR and CDR2 FQNEAQ (reference sequence). Trimming removed 0 bases from V and 1 base from J, with 9 bases in between. This CDR3 is 15 amino acids long. The CDR3 sequence: CASSLADKGQETQYF. The CDR3 coding sequence is TGTGCCAGCAGCTTAGCGGACAAAGGCCAAGAGACCCAGTACTTC.

This rearrangement joins TRBV2 to TRBJ2-1; tentatively, D is TRBD2 (5 bases). The V gene lost 7 bases and the J gene lost 1 base, with 20 bases spanning the gap. Per the germline V gene, CDR1 is SNHLY and CDR2 is FYNNEI. The CDR3 runs 17 residues. The DNA of the CDR3 is TGTGCCAGCACTTGGGTAGCGCTCAATCGATCCTACAATGAGCAGTTCTTC. Protein: CASTWVALNRSYNEQFF.